This entry lists 3 T cell receptor beta chains sequenced from one sample in a study of T cell responses to AZD1222 COVID-19 vaccine. Profiled with immunoSEQ multiplex PCR; TCRdb holds only in-frame clones, not every one. The sample shows about 150,000 clones, 88% of them seen only once. Sample: peripheral blood, taken after recovery from COVID-19. These TCRs come from an adult who had recovered from COVID-19.

This clone was seen just once. The V gene is TRBV28, the J gene TRBJ2-1; the match to TRBD2 covers 14 bases. From germline, CDR1 is MDHEN and CDR2 SYDVKM. V gave up 7 bases and J gave up 2 bases; unmatched junction bases: 13. The CDR3 has 19 residues. The CDR3 coding sequence is TGTGCCAGCATTCCCGGGACTAGCGGGAGAATTATAACCTACAATGAGCAGTTCTTC. It is translated as CASIPGTSGRIITYNEQFF.

This sequence joins TRBV28 and TRBJ1-2; D is perhaps TRBD1 (5 bases). Germline V gene sequence: CDR1 MDHEN, CDR2 SYDVKM. The CDR3 totals 14 residues. Trimming shortened V by 6 bases and J by 9 bases, and 20 bases separated the two germline ends. The CDR3 reads CASSSSLGPARYTF. The CDR3 coding sequence is TGTGCCAGCAGCTCTAGCCTGGGGCCAGCCCGCTACACCTTC.

V gene TRBV19 combines with J gene TRBJ1-5; 12 nucleotides match TRBD1. CDR1 and CDR2 (germline): LNHDA, SQIVND (reference sequence). V lost 2 bases to trimming and J lost 5 bases; unmatched junction nucleotides: 4. The CDR3 contains 16 residues. The CDR3 region has the DNA TGTGCCAGTAGTATACAGGGACAGGGGGCTTATCAGCCCCAGCATTTT. Encoded protein: CASSIQGQGAYQPQHF. Full variable domain (rest looked up from reference TRBV19 and TRBJ1-5): DGGITQSPKYLFRKEGQNVTLSCEQNLNHDAMYWYRQDPGQGLRLIYYSQIVNDFQKGDIAEGYSVSREKKESFPLTVTSAQKNPTAFYLCASSIQGQGAYQPQHFGDGTRLSIL.